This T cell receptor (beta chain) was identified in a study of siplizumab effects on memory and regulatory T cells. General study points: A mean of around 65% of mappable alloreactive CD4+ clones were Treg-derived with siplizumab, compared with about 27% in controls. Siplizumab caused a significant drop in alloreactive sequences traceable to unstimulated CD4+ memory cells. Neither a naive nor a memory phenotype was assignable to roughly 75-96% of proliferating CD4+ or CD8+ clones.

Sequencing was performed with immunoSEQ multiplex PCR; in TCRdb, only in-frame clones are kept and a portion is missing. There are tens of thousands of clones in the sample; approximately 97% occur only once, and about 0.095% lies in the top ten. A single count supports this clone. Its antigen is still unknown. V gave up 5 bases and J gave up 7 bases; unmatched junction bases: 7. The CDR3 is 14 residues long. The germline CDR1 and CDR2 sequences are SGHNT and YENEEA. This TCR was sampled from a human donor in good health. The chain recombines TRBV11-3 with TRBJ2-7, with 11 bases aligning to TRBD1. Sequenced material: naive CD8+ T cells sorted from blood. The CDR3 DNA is TGTGCCAGCAGCATAACGGGACAGGGGGATGAGCAGTACTTC. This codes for CASSITGQGDEQYF.